This entry lists 4 T cell receptor beta chains sequenced from one sample in a study of T cell repertoires in cytomegalovirus infection (dated by TCRdb to between 2017 and 2020). The sequencing machine was an Illumina HiSeq 1500. The public reads were reprocessed in TCRdb via fastp at Q25 and MiXCR, keeping in-frame beta chains. Each record represents a unique CDR3 protein, reported with the most common genes and DNA among its rows. Counted in this sample were about 150,000 distinct CDR3 sequences; roughly a sixth of them appeared once. Around 19% of the sample rests with the top ten. Sequencing was carried out using CD8+ T cells from PBMCs. The source is a human donor in good health (CMV status not recorded). Some clones in this sample may be carry-over from other donors' samples.

This sequence joins TRBV7-9 and TRBJ1-4, with D perhaps TRBD1 (6 bases). Trimming stripped 2 bases from V and 6 bases from J, with 7 bases between. Germline V gene lookup returns CDR1 SEHNR and CDR2 FQNEAQ (reference sequence). The CDR3 has 13 amino acids. CDR3 sequence: CASSLRTDEKLFF. The CDR3 DNA follows: TGTGCCAGCAGCTTAAGGACAGATGAAAAACTGTTTTTT.

J is TRBJ2-1 and V is TRBV19, with a tentative D call TRBD2 (5 bases). CDR1 and CDR2 (germline): LNHDA, SQIVND (reference sequence). CDR3 size: 11 residues. V gave up 9 bases and J gave up 5 bases, with 8 bases separating them. CDR3 DNA: TGTGCCAGCGGGGAAAACAATGAGCAGTTCTTC. Protein product: CASGENNEQFF.

V gene TRBV28 combines with J gene TRBJ2-7; 7 bases are shared with TRBD2. V was clipped by 3 bases and J by 3 bases; unmatched bases: 2. Germline CDR1 and CDR2: MDHEN and SYDVKM. CDR3 length: 13 residues. The CDR3 region has the DNA TGTGCCAGCAGTTTCGCTAGCGGCTACGAGCAGTACTTC. Protein sequence: CASSFASGYEQYF. Variable domain in full (rest from reference TRBV28 and TRBJ2-7): DVKVTQSSRYLVKRTGEKVFLECVQDMDHENMFWYRQDPGLGLRLIYFSYDVKMKEKGDIPEGYSVSREKKERFSLILESASTNQTSMYLCASSFASGYEQYFGPGTRLTVT.

This chain links TRBV2 with TRBJ2-1; a possible D gene is TRBD1 (6 bases). V shed 8 bases and J shed 8 bases, with 13 bases lying between them. Germline V gene data show CDR1 as SNHLY and CDR2 as FYNNEI. CDR3 length: 12 residues. The CDR3 is CASGDTSDEQFF. Here the CDR3 DNA reads TGTGCCAGCGGGGACACTTCGGATGAGCAGTTCTTC.